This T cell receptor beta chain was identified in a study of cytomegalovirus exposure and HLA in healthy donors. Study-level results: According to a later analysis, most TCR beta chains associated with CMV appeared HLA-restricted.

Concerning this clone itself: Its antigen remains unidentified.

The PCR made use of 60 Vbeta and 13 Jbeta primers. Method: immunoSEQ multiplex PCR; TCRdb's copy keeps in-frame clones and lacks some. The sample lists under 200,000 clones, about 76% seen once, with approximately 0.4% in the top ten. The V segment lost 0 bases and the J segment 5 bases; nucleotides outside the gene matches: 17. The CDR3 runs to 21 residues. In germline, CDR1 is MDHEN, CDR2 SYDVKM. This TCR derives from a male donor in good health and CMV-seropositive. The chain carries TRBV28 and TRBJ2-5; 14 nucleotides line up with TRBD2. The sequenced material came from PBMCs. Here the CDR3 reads CASSLWISERLAGGPGETQYF. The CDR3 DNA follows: TGTGCCAGCAGTTTATGGATAAGCGAGAGACTAGCGGGAGGGCCCGGGGAGACCCAGTACTTC.